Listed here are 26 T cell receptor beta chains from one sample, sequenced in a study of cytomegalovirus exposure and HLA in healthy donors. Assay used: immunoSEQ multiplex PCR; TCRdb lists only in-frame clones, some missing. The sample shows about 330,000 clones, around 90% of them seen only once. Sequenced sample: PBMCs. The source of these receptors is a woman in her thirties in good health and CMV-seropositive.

Here the CDR3 DNA reads TGTGCCAGCAGCTTAGATTCCGGGAGAAAGGGCGGGGAGCTGTTTTTT. This gives the protein CASSLDSGRKGGELFF. V gene TRBV11-3 combines with J gene TRBJ2-2; D perhaps matches TRBD2 (6 bases). Germline values: CDR1 SGHNT, CDR2 YENEEA. Trimming removed 0 bases from V and 7 bases from J, with 15 bases in between. The CDR3 covers 16 residues.

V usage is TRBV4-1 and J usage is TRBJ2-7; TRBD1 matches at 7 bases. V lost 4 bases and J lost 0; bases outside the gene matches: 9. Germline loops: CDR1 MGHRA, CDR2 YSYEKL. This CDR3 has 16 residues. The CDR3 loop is CASSPQGVGVSYEQYF. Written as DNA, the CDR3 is TGCGCCAGCAGCCCGCAGGGGGTTGGGGTCTCCTACGAGCAGTACTTC.

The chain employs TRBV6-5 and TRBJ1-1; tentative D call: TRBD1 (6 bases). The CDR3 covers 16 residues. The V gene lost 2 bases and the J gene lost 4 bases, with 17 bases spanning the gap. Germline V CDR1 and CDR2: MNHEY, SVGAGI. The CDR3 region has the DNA TGTGCCAGCAGTTACGCCGGGGGCGTGAAGGGCACTGAAGCTTTCTTT. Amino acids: CASSYAGGVKGTEAFF.

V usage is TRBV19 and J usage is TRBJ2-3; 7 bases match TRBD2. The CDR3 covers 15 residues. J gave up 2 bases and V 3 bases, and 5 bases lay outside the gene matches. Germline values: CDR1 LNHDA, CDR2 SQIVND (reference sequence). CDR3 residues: CASSILAASTDTQYF. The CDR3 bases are TGTGCCAGTAGTATCCTAGCGGCCTCCACAGATACGCAGTATTTT. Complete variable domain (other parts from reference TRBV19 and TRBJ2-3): DGGITQSPKYLFRKEGQNVTLSCEQNLNHDAMYWYRQDPGQGLRLIYYSQIVNDFQKGDIAEGYSVSREKKESFPLTVTSAQKNPTAFYLCASSILAASTDTQYFGPGTRLTVL.

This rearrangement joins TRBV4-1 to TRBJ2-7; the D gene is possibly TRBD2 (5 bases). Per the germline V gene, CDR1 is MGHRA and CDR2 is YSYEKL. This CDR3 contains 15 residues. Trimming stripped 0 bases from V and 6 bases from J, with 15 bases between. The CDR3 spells CASSQERGRDREQYF. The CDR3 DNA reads TGCGCCAGCAGCCAAGAAAGAGGACGGGATCGCGAGCAGTACTTC.

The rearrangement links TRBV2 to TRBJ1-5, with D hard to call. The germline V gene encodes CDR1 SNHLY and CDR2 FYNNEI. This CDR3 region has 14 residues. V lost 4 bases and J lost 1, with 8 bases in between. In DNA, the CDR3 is TGTGCCAGCAGTGCAGTGATCAGCAATCAGCCCCAGCATTTT. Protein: CASSAVISNQPQHF.

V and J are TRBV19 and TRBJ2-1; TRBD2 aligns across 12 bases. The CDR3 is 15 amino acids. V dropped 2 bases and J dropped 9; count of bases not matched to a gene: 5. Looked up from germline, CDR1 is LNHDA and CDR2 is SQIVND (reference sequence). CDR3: CASSISSGGAGEQFF. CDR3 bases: TGTGCCAGTAGTATATCTAGCGGGGGGGCCGGTGAGCAGTTCTTC.

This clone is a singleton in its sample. CDR3 residues: CASSLAGASTDTQYF. The DNA for the CDR3 is TGCGCCAGCAGCTTGGCCGGGGCTAGCACAGATACGCAGTATTTT. The chain uses TRBV5-1 and TRBJ2-3; D possibly uses TRBD1 or TRBD2 (5 bases each). From germline, CDR1 is SGHRS and CDR2 YFSETQ. V lost 0 bases to trimming and J lost 0 bases, with 8 bases between them. The CDR3 sequence is 15 residues long.

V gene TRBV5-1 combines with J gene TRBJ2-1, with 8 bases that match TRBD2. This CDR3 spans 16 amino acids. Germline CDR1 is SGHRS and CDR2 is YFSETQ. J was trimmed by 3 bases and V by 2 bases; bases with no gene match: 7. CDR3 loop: CASSFIAGPLYNEQFF. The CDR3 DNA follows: TGCGCCAGCAGCTTCATAGCGGGGCCTCTCTACAATGAGCAGTTCTTC. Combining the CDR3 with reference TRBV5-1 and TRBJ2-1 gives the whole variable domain KAGVTQTPRYLIKTRGQQVTLSCSPISGHRSVSWYQQTPGQGLQFLFEYFSETQRNKGNFPGRFSGRQFSNSRSEMNVSTLELGDSALYLCASSFIAGPLYNEQFFGPGTRLTVL.

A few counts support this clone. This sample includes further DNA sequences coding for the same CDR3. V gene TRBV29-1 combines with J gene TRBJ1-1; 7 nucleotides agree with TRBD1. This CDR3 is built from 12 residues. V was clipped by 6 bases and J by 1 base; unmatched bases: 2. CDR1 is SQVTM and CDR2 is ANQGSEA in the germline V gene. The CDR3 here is CSVGGSNTEAFF. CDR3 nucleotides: TGCAGCGTAGGGGGCTCGAACACTGAAGCTTTCTTT.

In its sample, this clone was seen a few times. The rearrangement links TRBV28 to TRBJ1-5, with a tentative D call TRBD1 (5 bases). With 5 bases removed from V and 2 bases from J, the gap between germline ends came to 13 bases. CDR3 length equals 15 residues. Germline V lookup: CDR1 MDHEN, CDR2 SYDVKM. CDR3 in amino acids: CASSLTGGGNQPQHF. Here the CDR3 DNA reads TGTGCCAGCAGTCTCACCGGGGGAGGCAATCAGCCCCAGCATTTT.

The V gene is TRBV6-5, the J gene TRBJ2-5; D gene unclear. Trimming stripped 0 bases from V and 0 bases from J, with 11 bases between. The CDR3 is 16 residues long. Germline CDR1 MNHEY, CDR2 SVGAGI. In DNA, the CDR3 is TGTGCCAGCAGTTACTCAGGACGGACGTACCAAGAGACCCAGTACTTC. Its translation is CASSYSGRTYQETQYF.

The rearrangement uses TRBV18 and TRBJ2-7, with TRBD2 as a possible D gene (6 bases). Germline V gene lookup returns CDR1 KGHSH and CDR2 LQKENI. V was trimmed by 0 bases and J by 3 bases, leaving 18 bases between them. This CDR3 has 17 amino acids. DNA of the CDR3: TGTGCCAGCTCACCACCGACGGGGACTCGTCTCGGCTACGAGCAGTACTTC. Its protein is CASSPPTGTRLGYEQYF.

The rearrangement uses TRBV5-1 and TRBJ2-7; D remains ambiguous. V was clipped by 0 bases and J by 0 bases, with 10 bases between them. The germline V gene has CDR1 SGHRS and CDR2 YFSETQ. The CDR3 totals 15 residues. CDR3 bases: TGCGCCAGCAGCTTGGAACAGACGAGCTCCTACGAGCAGTACTTC. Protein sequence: CASSLEQTSSYEQYF.

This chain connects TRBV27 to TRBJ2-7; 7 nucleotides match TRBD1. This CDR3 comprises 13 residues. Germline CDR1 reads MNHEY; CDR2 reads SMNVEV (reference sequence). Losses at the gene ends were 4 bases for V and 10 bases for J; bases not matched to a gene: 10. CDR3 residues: CASSSRQGDLQYF. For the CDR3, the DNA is TGTGCCAGCAGTTCGAGACAGGGCGATTTACAGTACTTC.

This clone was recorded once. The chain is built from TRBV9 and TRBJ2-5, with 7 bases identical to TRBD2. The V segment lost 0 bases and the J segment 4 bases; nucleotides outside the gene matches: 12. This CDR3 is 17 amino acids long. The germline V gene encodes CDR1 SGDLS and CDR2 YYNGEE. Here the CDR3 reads CASSVEGSGFRGETQYF. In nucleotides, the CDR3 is TGTGCCAGCAGCGTAGAGGGTAGCGGGTTTCGTGGAGAGACCCAGTACTTC.

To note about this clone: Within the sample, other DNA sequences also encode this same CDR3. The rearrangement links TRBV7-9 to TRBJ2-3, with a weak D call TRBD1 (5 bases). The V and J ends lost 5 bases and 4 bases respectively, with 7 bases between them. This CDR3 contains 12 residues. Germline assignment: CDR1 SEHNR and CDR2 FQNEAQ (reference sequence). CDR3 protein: CASSPGSDTQYF. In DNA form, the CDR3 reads TGTGCCAGCAGCCCAGGGTCAGATACGCAGTATTTT.

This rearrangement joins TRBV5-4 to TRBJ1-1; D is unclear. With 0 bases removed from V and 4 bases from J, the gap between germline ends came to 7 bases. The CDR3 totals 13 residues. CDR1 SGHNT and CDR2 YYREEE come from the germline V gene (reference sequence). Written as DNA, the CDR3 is TGTGCCAGCAGCTTGGTAGGGTCCACTGAAGCTTTCTTT. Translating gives CASSLVGSTEAFF. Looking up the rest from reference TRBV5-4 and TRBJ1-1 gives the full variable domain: ETGVTQSPTHLIKTRGQQVTLRCSSQSGHNTVSWYQQALGQGPQFIFQYYREEENGRGNFPPRFSGLQFPNYSSELNVNALELDDSALYLCASSLVGSTEAFFGQGTRLTVV.

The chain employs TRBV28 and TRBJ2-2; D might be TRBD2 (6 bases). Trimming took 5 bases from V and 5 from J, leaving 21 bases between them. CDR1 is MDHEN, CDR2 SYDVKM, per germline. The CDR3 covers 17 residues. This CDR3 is CASSPSGVGMRTGELFF. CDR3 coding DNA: TGTGCCAGCAGTCCCTCGGGGGTCGGGATGAGAACCGGGGAGCTGTTTTTT.

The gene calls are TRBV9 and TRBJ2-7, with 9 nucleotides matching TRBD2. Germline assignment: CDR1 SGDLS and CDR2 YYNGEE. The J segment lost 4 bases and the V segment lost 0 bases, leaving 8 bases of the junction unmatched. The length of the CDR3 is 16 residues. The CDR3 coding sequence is TGTGCCAGCAGCGTAGACGGTAGCGGGGGACAATACGAGCAGTACTTC. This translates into CASSVDGSGGQYEQYF.

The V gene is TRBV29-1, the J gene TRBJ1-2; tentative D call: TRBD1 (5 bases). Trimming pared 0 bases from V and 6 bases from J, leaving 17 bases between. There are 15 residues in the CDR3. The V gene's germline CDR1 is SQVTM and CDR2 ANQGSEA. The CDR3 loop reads CSVEDGGLGGNGYTF. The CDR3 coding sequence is TGCAGCGTTGAAGACGGGGGTCTGGGAGGGAATGGCTACACCTTC.

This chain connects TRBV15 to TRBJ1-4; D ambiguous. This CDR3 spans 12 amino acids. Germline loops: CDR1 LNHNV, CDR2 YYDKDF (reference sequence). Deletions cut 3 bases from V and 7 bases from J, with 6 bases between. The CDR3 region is CATSSGVEKLFF. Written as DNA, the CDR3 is TGTGCCACCAGCAGTGGCGTTGAAAAACTGTTTTTT.

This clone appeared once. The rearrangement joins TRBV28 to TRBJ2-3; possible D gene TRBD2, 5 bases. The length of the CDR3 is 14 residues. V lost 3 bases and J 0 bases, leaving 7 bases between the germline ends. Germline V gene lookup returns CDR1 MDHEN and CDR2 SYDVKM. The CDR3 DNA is TGTGCCAGCAGTTTCAGGACTAGCACAGATACGCAGTATTTT. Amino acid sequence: CASSFRTSTDTQYF.

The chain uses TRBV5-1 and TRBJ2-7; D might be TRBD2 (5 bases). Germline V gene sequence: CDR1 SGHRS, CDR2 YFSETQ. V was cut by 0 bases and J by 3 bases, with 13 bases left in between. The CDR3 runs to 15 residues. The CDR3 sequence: CASSLGGSKGYEQYF. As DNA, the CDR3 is TGCGCCAGCAGCTTGGGAGGGAGTAAAGGCTACGAGCAGTACTTC.

The CDR3 bases are TGCGCCAGCGCTAGCCCCCTCTCCTACGAGCAGTACTTC. Protein sequence: CASASPLSYEQYF. This chain joins TRBV5-1 and TRBJ2-7; the D gene is possibly TRBD2 (5 bases). V lost 7 bases and J 0 bases, leaving 11 bases between the germline ends. Germline CDR1 SGHRS, CDR2 YFSETQ. The CDR3 length is 13 residues. Full variable domain (rest looked up from reference TRBV5-1 and TRBJ2-7): KAGVTQTPRYLIKTRGQQVTLSCSPISGHRSVSWYQQTPGQGLQFLFEYFSETQRNKGNFPGRFSGRQFSNSRSEMNVSTLELGDSALYLCASASPLSYEQYFGPGTRLTVT.

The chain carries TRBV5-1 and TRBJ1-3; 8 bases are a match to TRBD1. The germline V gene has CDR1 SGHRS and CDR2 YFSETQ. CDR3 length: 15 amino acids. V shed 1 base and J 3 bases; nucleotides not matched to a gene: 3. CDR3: CASSLTGGDGNTIYF. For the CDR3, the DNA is TGCGCCAGCAGCTTGACAGGGGGTGATGGAAACACCATATATTTT.